This TCR beta chain appears in the sequencing data of a study of T cell repertoires and HLA-DP antigens. The overall study: One alloantigen had around ten groove amino acid differences from self, the other one. Sorted CD137+CD4+ samples averaged approximately 230 ng DNA; pre-culture CD4+ samples, 1,000 to 1,500 ng. Overall study results and limits: Against both alloantigens, CD137+ clonality was similar, roughly 0.38. Average cumulative frequency of previously undetected clones was 36.3% against one allele and about 52% against the other.

Concerning this clone: The antigen is not known.

Libraries were prepared by immunoSEQ multiplex PCR; TCRdb keeps only in-frame clonotypes and omits some of them. Among 65,000 to 90,000 clones listed, about four fifths were seen once. From germline, CDR1 is MNHEY and CDR2 SMNVEV (reference sequence). The V end was cut by 6 bases, the J end by 4 bases, with 12 bases between. This CDR3 has 13 residues. This chain joins TRBV27 and TRBJ1-1; D gene unclear. The sample comprised CD4+ T cells from PBMCs. This TCR was sampled from a man aged 55 to 70 in good health and CMV-seronegative. The CDR3 nucleotides are TGTGCCAGCAGCTTGAACCGGGGCACTGAAGCTTTCTTT. It translates to CASSLNRGTEAFF.